This T cell receptor (delta chain) was captured by sequencing in a study of gamma-delta T cells after stem cell transplantation. There are 21 residues in the CDR3. J lost 0 bases, V lost 0 bases, and 19 bases had no gene match. In germline, CDR1 is GEAIGNYY, CDR2 EKD. TCRdb reprocessed the RT-PCR reads through CATT. The table includes roughly 3,000 delta-chain clones, roughly 1.6% detected once. The chain joins TRDV2 to TRDJ1, with 9 bases that match TRDD3. The TCR was taken from a human donor. It is not recorded whose cells these are; they may come from a transplant donor. The sequencing sample was made of gamma-delta T cells. The CDR3 region has the DNA TGTGCCTGTGACACCGTTCCCTCCCCGACTGGGGGACCCTTCAACACCGATAAACTCATCTTT. Translating gives CACDTVPSPTGGPFNTDKLIF.